Listed below are T cell receptor beta chains from one sample, sequenced in a study of CD8 T cells in ankylosing spondylitis. TCRdb independently ran MiXCR on the 5' RACE reads; one entry per CDR3 protein. Of 200,000 to 250,000 distinct CDR3 sequences in the sample, around 16% were seen once. The sequenced sample was blood, either unsorted or a sorted T cell fraction (not recorded which). These receptors came from a male donor with ankylosing spondylitis. Both conserved end residues are part of each CDR3. A D gene is named only where the DNA matches it firmly. Rows may omit the clone size; those that give it use once, few, many or a size class.

TRBD1,.,TRBV27,TRBJ2-1,CASSSGGHPYNEQFF,TGTGCCAGCAGCTCAGGGGGACACCCTTACAATGAGCAGTTCTTC
.,few,TRBV5-8,TRBJ1-6,CASSFGRHYNSPLHF,TGTGCCAGCAGCTTTGGACGGCATTATAATTCACCCCTCCACTTT
TRBD2,.,TRBV29-1,TRBJ2-7,CSVDGAGDLNEQYF,TGCAGCGTTGATGGAGCGGGAGATTTGAACGAGCAGTACTTC
.,.,TRBV5-6,TRBJ1-1,CASYRSGNTEAFF,TGTGCCAGTTACAGGAGTGGGAACACTGAAGCTTTCTTT
.,.,TRBV29-1,TRBJ2-7,CSVEGGDYEQYF,TGCAGCGTTGAAGGGGGCGACTACGAGCAGTACTTC
.,.,TRBV19,TRBJ1-1,CASSWRGNTEAFF,TGTGCCAGTAGTTGGAGAGGGAACACTGAAGCTTTCTTT
.,.,TRBV19,TRBJ1-1,CASRTAPELNTEAFF,TGTGCCAGCAGGACGGCGCCGGAACTGAACACTGAAGCTTTCTTT
TRBD1,many,TRBV7-9,TRBJ1-2,CASSLESWDRTYGYTF,TGTGCCAGCAGCTTAGAGTCTTGGGACAGGACCTATGGCTACACCTTC
.,.,TRBV7-9,TRBJ2-2,CASSLEQGNTGELFF,TGTGCCAGCAGCTTAGAACAGGGAAACACCGGGGAGCTGTTTTTT
.,.,TRBV7-9,TRBJ2-6,CASPGFSGANVLTF,TGTGCCAGCCCCGGCTTCTCTGGGGCCAACGTCCTGACTTTC
TRBD1,.,TRBV25-1,TRBJ2-7,CASSEASMGQGVYEQYF,TGTGCCAGCAGTGAAGCGAGTATGGGACAGGGGGTCTACGAGCAGTACTTC
.,.,TRBV6-1,TRBJ1-2,CASTGTPDYGYTF,TGTGCCAGCACCGGGACACCCGACTATGGCTACACCTTC
TRBD2,few,TRBV9,TRBJ2-3,CASSVSGTSFTDTQYF,TGTGCCAGCAGCGTCTCCGGGACTAGCTTCACAGATACGCAGTATTTT
.,many,TRBV12-3/TRBV12-4,TRBJ2-2,CASSPPGSGELFF,TGTGCCAGCAGCCCCCCGGGCTCCGGGGAGCTGTTTTTT
.,few,TRBV28,TRBJ2-2,CASSYRRGPGELFF,TGTGCCAGCAGTTACCGCCGCGGCCCCGGGGAGCTGTTTTTT
.,few,TRBV11-2,TRBJ1-3,CASSAWGSGNTIYF,TGTGCCAGCAGCGCCTGGGGATCTGGAAACACCATATATTTT
.,.,TRBV27,TRBJ1-4,CASRPLGGPNEKLFF,TGTGCCAGCAGGCCCCTGGGGGGCCCTAATGAAAAACTGTTTTTT
TRBD1,.,TRBV28,TRBJ2-7,CATNRGYYEQYF,TGTGCCACTAACAGGGGGTACTACGAGCAGTACTTC
TRBD1,few,TRBV28,TRBJ2-4,CASSFVRQGVAKNIQYF,TGTGCCAGCAGTTTTGTTCGGCAGGGGGTAGCCAAAAACATTCAGTACTTC
.,.,TRBV11-2,TRBJ2-5,CASSLAPSQETQYF,TGTGCCAGCAGCTTAGCCCCCTCCCAAGAGACCCAGTACTTC
TRBD2,.,TRBV10-3,TRBJ2-7,CAVGAGDAYEQYF,TGTGCCGTTGGAGCGGGAGATGCCTACGAGCAGTACTTC
TRBD2,.,TRBV29-1,TRBJ2-7,CSALGGAGVFDEQYF,TGCAGCGCTTTGGGAGGAGCGGGAGTTTTTGACGAGCAGTACTTC
TRBD2,few,TRBV4-1,TRBJ2-2,CASSQDPGGGTGELFF,TGCGCCAGCAGCCAAGACCCGGGAGGGGGCACCGGGGAGCTGTTTTTT